The entry that follows covers one TCR beta chain sequence. The target of this receptor is not known. No much larger clone is present one base from it, and per-base qualities are unavailable. The record originates from a study of blood T cell repertoires in COVID-19 (dated by TCRdb to about 2020). In terms of the full investigation: The collaborator samples originated in the United States, Italy and Spain and spanned the acute and convalescent phases of COVID-19. The samples were drawn from the first 160 participants of the ongoing ImmuneRACE study and from roughly 1,300 subjects provided by 6 global collaborators. The material from the prospective study consisted of cDNA or gDNA derived from T cells, B-cell-depleted T cells, or PBMCs. The repertoires were released in a freely available public database meant as a resource for research on the immune response to SARS-CoV-2. The sample metadata nearly always contained a de-identified subject ID, COVID-19 status, age in years and sex. Deeply sampled blood TCRbeta repertoires from subjects exposed to, actively infected with, or recovered from COVID-19 were included in the dataset. Where HLA class I and class II types were available, the types were taken from metadata supplied by the sample provider, not from assay-based typing.

V and J are trimmed by 5 bases and 4 bases, and the gene matches miss 5 bases of the junction. The CDR3 numbers 14 residues from cysteine through phenylalanine. Of the read, only the CDR3 DNA is kept; its 42 bases are in frame from base 1. Sequences SGHTA (CDR1) and FQGTGA (CDR2) are obtained from the germline V gene. Enrolling through a virtual design, the prospective study's participants ranged in age from roughly 18 to 90 years and lived across roughly 23 United States geographic areas. To assign participants to cohorts, the prospective study relied on clinical history that participants themselves reported in a screening survey and a study questionnaire. In the prospective study, whole blood, serum and a nasopharyngeal or oropharyngeal swab were collected from each participant by mobile phlebotomists. Prospective study participants could optionally give additional blood draws and questionnaires over an approximately two-month period. Before DNA extraction, prospective study blood samples were shipped either frozen or at room temperature.

The paper's findings and limits, for the study overall: Clinical and demographic metadata were provided uncurated, with the amount varying by source and participant.

TCRbeta CDR3 regions were amplified from genomic DNA using the immunoSEQ Assay, a bias-controlled multiplex PCR. Processing in the source paper ran as follows. Within the assay, amplification of reference gene primers was used to estimate how many nucleated cells each sample contained. To quantify the absolute abundance of each unique TCRbeta CDR3 rearrangement, sequence reads were collapsed and filtered. Productive Simpson clonality was computed per sample as the square root of Simpson's diversity index over productive rearrangements. As stored in TCRdb, this immuneACCESS dataset retains in-frame rearrangements with V and J assigned. A fraction of the clones does not appear; measured against another copy, unresolved V genes explain less than half of the discrepancy, and the remainder lacks a known reason. V, J and clone size derive from that table, while D and trimming were established from the DNA sequence. The sample profile shows roughly 200,000 clones; 80% to 90% of them were found once. The ten top clones hold 3.5% to 4% of the sample.

This sequence originates from a woman aged 40 to 49 with acute COVID-19. Rearrangement joined TRBV7-3 to TRBJ2-7, with 10 bases in between that match TRBD1. Sequenced material: PBMCs or T cells enriched from blood (not recorded which). The nucleotides read TGTGCCAGCAGCCCGACAGGGGGCAGGTACGAGCAGTACTTC. This is translated as CASSPTGGRYEQYF.